Listed below are T cell receptor beta chains from one sample, sequenced in a study of T cell repertoires in aging, cancer and after chemotherapy. Each CDR3 protein is one row after TCRdb ran MiXCR on the multiplex PCR reads. The sample lists roughly 9,100 distinct CDR3 sequences; around a third were seen once. Specimen: blood. All receptors derive from a human donor in good health. The CDR3 runs from the conserved cysteine through the conserved F or W. A D gene is named only where the DNA matches it firmly. Expanded clones get a size class; other rows say once, few or many, or leave the size out.

TRBV19	medium-sized	TRBJ2-3	TRBD2	TGTGCCAGTATGCGGGGGACTAGCGCCACAGATACGCAGTATTTT	CASMRGTSATDTQYF
TRBV5-4	-	TRBJ1-2	-	TGTGCCAGCAGCTTGGTTGGAGGGAATGGCTACACCTTC	CASSLVGGNGYTF
TRBV12-3/TRBV12-4	-	TRBJ1-1	-	TGTGCCAGCAGCTTCCCCACCTTGGGTTTTAAGGAAGCTTTCTTT	CASSFPTLGFKEAFF
TRBV18	-	TRBJ1-3	-	TGTGCCAGCTCACCCCCCTTGACAGCTGGAAACACCATATATTTT	CASSPPLTAGNTIYF
TRBV6-5	-	TRBJ2-1	-	TGTGCCATTCAGAGCCGGTTAAATGAGCAGTTCTTC	CAIQSRLNEQFF
TRBV18	few	TRBJ2-1	-	TGTGCCAGCTCTCGTCCGGGATCCCGGTTGCGGTATGAGCAGTTCTTC	CASSRPGSRLRYEQFF
TRBV18	-	TRBJ1-1	-	TGTGCCAGCACCCTACAGCGCATGAACACTGAAGCTTTCTTT	CASTLQRMNTEAFF
TRBV7-2	-	TRBJ2-3	TRBD2	TGTGCCAGCAGCTTAGGCCTAGCGGGGGGGCCGGCGGGCACGCAGTATTTT	CASSLGLAGGPAGTQYF
TRBV11-3	-	TRBJ2-7	TRBD1	TGTGCCAGCAGCTTTAGGACAGGGGACGAGCAGTACTTC	CASSFRTGDEQYF
TRBV11-3	few	TRBJ2-1	-	TGTGCCAGCAGCTTGGCCGGCGCCAGGGGATACAATGAGCAGTTCTTC	CASSLAGARGYNEQFF
TRBV18	-	TRBJ1-2	-	TGTGCCAGCTCCCGTGGGGCAGGATCGAGGTATGGCTACACCTTC	CASSRGAGSRYGYTF
TRBV30	medium-sized	TRBJ1-6	-	TGTGCCTGCCCCCGGGGGGCGGAATCACCCCTCCACTTT	CACPRGAESPLHF
TRBV6-1	-	TRBJ1-5	TRBD1	TGTGCCAGGGGACAGGGGGAGCCCCAGCATTTT	CARGQGEPQHF
TRBV5-6	-	TRBJ2-2	TRBD2	TGTGCCAGCAGCTTGTTGGCGGGGGGCCCCGCCACCGGGGAGCTGTTTTTT	CASSLLAGGPATGELFF
TRBV18	-	TRBJ2-5	TRBD2	TGTGCCAGCTCACCACTAGCGGGGCTAGAGACCCAGTACTTC	CASSPLAGLETQYF
TRBV11-3	-	TRBJ2-7	-	TGTGCCAGCAGCCAAGTAATGGCAGCAGAGCAGTACTTC	CASSQVMAAEQYF
TRBV5-6	-	TRBJ2-7	-	TGTGCCAGCAGCCAAATAGTGGGGTCCTACGAGCAGTACTTC	CASSQIVGSYEQYF
TRBV11-3	medium-sized	TRBJ2-2	-	TGTGCCAGCAGCCCCTGGTCAGGGAGCTCCGGGGAGCTGTTTTTT	CASSPWSGSSGELFF
TRBV29-1	medium-sized	TRBJ2-7	-	TGCAGCGTTGAAACTGGTGATACCTACGAGCAGTACTTC	CSVETGDTYEQYF
TRBV19	-	TRBJ2-3	TRBD2	TGTGCCAGTAGTTACCGGACTAGCGGCCCCTTGGGTACGCAGTATTTT	CASSYRTSGPLGTQYF
TRBV5-1	once	TRBJ2-2	TRBD1	TGCGCCAGCAGCTTCGGACAGGGGGACACCGGGGAGCTGTTTTTT	CASSFGQGDTGELFF
TRBV29-1	-	TRBJ2-3	TRBD2	TGCAGCGTTGTTCCTAGCGGGGGGGCCGCGGATACGCAGTATTTT	CSVVPSGGAADTQYF
TRBV30	medium-sized	TRBJ2-6	-	TGTGCCTGGAGTTTACCTGCCGGGGCCAACGTCCTGACTTTC	CAWSLPAGANVLTF
TRBV6-2/TRBV6-3	-	TRBJ1-6	-	TGTGCCAGCAGTTACGAGACGTTGAATTCACCCCTCCACTTT	CASSYETLNSPLHF
TRBV6-6	few	TRBJ2-5	-	TGTGCCAGCAGCCCACGCAAGCAGACTCCGGACTTC	CASSPRKQTPDF
TRBV10-2	-	TRBJ2-1	TRBD2	TGCGCCAGCAGTGCGACTAGCCGGGAGGGTGAGCAGTTCTTC	CASSATSREGEQFF
TRBV29-1	large	TRBJ2-2	-	TGCAGCGCCCGCGCCCGGGAGTTGGACACCGGGGAGCTGTTTTTT	CSARARELDTGELFF
TRBV24-1	-	TRBJ2-1	-	TGTGCCACCAGTGACTGGGGGACGGGGAGCAATGAGCAGTTCTTC	CATSDWGTGSNEQFF
TRBV5-6	few	TRBJ2-2	-	TGTGCCAGCAGCTTGGCCACCGGGGAGCTGTTTTTT	CASSLATGELFF
TRBV7-2	-	TRBJ1-5	-	TGTGCCAGCAGCTTAGGATACGAGCAGCCCCAGCATTTT	CASSLGYEQPQHF
TRBV20-1	-	TRBJ1-4	-	TGCAGTGCTCCGGACGGGGAAAAACTGTTTTTT	CSAPDGEKLFF
TRBV6-1	once	TRBJ2-3	TRBD1	TGTGCCAGCAGAGAGCCGGGACAGGCAACCGATACGCAGTATTTT	CASREPGQATDTQYF
TRBV6-1	few	TRBJ1-1	-	TGTGCCAGCAGTGAAAGGGGATGGACTGAAGCTTTCTTT	CASSERGWTEAFF
TRBV29-1	few	TRBJ1-5	-	TGCAGCGTTGCGGCGGCGGGGCAGCCCCAGCATTTT	CSVAAAGQPQHF
TRBV5-4	few	TRBJ2-3	-	TGTGCCAGCAGCAAAATGAATTTCCCCACAGATACGCAGTATTTT	CASSKMNFPTDTQYF
TRBV5-1	-	TRBJ2-7	TRBD2	TGCGCCAGCAGCTTGGGACTGACTAGCGGGAGTTCGTACGAGCAGTACTTC	CASSLGLTSGSSYEQYF
TRBV5-1	-	TRBJ1-1	TRBD1	TGCGCCAGCAGCTTGCAGGGGGCGTTAACTGAAGCTTTCTTT	CASSLQGALTEAFF
TRBV6-5	medium-sized	TRBJ2-3	TRBD2	TGTGCCAGCAGCCAAGGACTAGAGACAGATACGCAGTATTTT	CASSQGLETDTQYF
TRBV6-1	-	TRBJ1-4	-	TGTGCCAGCAGTGAAGCGACCTATAAAAAACTGTTTTTT	CASSEATYKKLFF
TRBV5-5	-	TRBJ2-5	-	TGTGCCAGCAGCTTGGAGGCCACCCAGTACTTC	CASSLEATQYF
TRBV7-3	-	TRBJ2-7	-	TGTGCCAGCAGCTTACTAGCGAACGAGCAGTACTTC	CASSLLANEQYF
TRBV15	medium-sized	TRBJ2-3	-	TGTGCCACCAGCAGGGACCACAGGGCAGGCACAGATACGCAGTATTTT	CATSRDHRAGTDTQYF
TRBV11-3	few	TRBJ2-5	-	TGTGCCAGCAGCTTATCGGGAGTCCGCCAAGAGACCCAGTACTTC	CASSLSGVRQETQYF
TRBV28	-	TRBJ1-2	TRBD1	TGTGCCAGCAGCCTCGGGACAGCCAACTATGGCTACACCTTC	CASSLGTANYGYTF
TRBV30	-	TRBJ1-1	-	TGTGCCTGGAGTCTCTTGGGAGGGAGAGGAACTGAAGCTTTCTTT	CAWSLLGGRGTEAFF
TRBV27	-	TRBJ1-2	-	TGTGCCAGCAGTTTAGGGAGGGGGACCTATGGCTACACCTTC	CASSLGRGTYGYTF
TRBV30	few	TRBJ2-5	TRBD2	TGTGCCTGGAGAAGCGGGGGGGCTAGAGGGGCGACCCAGTACTTC	CAWRSGGARGATQYF
TRBV10-3	-	TRBJ2-4	-	TGTGCCACCCGGGACTCCATAGCCAAAAACATTCAGTACTTC	CATRDSIAKNIQYF